The clone carrying this TCR beta chain occurred a few times. Its target is not known. This sample was taken from a study of response to subunit inactivated influenza vaccine. Study-wide results and caveats: Each seasonal influenza vaccination, the authors suggested, recruits few new T cells.

The CDR3 sequence is 15 residues long. Germline CDR1 reads LGHDT; CDR2 reads YNNKEL (reference sequence). V was clipped by 1 base and J by 4 bases; unmatched bases: 3. TCRdb re-called the RT-PCR reads with MiXCR, one entry per CDR3 protein. The top ten clones hold under 13% of a sample with roughly 780,000 distinct CDR3 sequences, under 20% of them seen once. This sequence originates from a man in his fifties who received an inactivated influenza vaccine. The chain combines TRBV3-1 with TRBJ1-5, with TRBD1 matching 8 bases. The sample consisted of PBMCs from blood, taken approximately 5 days after vaccination. The CDR3 is CASSQGQGLNQPQHF. CDR3 in DNA: TGTGCCAGCAGCCAAGGACAGGGGCTGAATCAGCCCCAGCATTTT.